The TCR beta chain described here comes from a study of blood T cell repertoires in COVID-19. Method: immunoSEQ multiplex PCR; TCRdb's copy keeps in-frame clones and lacks some. The table shows almost 35,000 clones, with 80% occurring only once. CDR1 is SGHNT and CDR2 is YYREEE in the germline V gene (reference sequence). This CDR3 spans 15 amino acids. V dropped 4 bases and J dropped 0 bases, with 11 bases sitting between them. Sequencing was done on a sample of peripheral blood. This rearrangement joins TRBV5-4 to TRBJ1-3; unclear D gene. The TCR was taken from an elderly man with acute or convalescent COVID-19. CDR3 sequence (DNA): TGTGCCAGCAGCACGAGACTGAGCTCTGGAAACACCATATATTTT. Its protein product is CASSTRLSSGNTIYF.